This T cell receptor beta chain was captured in a study of T cell responses to AZD1222 COVID-19 vaccine. General observations from the study: Spike-spanning, vaccine-associated CD4 TCRs were dominant at 160-218 and 743-854.

V gave up 4 bases and J gave up 7 bases, with 7 bases separating them. The CDR3 runs 11 residues. Points on this clone: Its antigen is undetermined.

Using immunoSEQ multiplex PCR, the repertoire was profiled, and TCRdb retains in-frame clones only, with some absent. The sample contains around 80,000 clones, nearly 90% of which appear only once. The rearrangement joins TRBV12-3 or TRBV12-4 to TRBJ1-1, with a tentative D call TRBD1 (5 bases). The clonotype was recovered from an adult who received the AZD1222 COVID-19 vaccine. The source material was peripheral blood, sampled 28 days after the second AZD1222 dose. The CDR3 coding sequence is TGTGCCAGCAGTTACAGGTTTGAAGCTTTCTTT. Its translation is CASSYRFEAFF.